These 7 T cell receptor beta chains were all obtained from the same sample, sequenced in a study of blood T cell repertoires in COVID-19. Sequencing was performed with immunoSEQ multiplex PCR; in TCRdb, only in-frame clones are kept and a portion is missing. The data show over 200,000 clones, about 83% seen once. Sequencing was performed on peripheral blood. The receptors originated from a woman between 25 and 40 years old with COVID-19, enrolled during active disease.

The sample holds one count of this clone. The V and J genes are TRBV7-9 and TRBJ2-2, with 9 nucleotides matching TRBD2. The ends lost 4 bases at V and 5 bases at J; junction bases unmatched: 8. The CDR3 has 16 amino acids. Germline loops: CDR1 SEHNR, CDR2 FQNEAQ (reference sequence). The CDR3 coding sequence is TGTGCCAGCAGCTCCCGGGGTAGCGGGGGTACCGGGGAGCTGTTTTTT. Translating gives CASSSRGSGGTGELFF.

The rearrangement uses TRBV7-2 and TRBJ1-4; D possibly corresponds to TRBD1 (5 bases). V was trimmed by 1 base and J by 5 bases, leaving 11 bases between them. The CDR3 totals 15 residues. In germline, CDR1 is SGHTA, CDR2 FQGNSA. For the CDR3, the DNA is TGTGCCAGCAGCTTAGGGGGCCGCCAGAATGAAAAACTGTTTTTT. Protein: CASSLGGRQNEKLFF.

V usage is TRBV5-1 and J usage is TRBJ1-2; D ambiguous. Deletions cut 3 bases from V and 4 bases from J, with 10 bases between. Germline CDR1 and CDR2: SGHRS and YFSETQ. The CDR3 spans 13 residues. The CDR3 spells CASSSEGRYGYTF. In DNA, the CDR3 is TGCGCCAGCAGCTCGGAGGGCCGCTATGGCTACACCTTC.

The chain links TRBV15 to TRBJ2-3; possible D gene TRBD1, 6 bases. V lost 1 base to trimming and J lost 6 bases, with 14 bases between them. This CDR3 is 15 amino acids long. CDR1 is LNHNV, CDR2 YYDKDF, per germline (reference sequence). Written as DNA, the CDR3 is TGTGCCACCAGCAGAGGTGATCCAGGGGCGGATACGCAGTATTTT. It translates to CATSRGDPGADTQYF.

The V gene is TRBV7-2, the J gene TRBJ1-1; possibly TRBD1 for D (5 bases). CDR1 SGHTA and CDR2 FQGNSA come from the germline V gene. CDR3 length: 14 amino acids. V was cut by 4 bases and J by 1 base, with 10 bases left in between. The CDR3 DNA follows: TGTGCCAGCAGCTCGGACACTTCGAACACTGAAGCTTTCTTT. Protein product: CASSSDTSNTEAFF.

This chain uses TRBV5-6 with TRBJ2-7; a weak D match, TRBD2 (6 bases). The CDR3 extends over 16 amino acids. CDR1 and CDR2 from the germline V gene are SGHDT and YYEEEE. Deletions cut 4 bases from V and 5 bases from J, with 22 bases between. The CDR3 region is CASSPPGGGIPHEQYF. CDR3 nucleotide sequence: TGTGCCAGCAGCCCTCCGGGTGGGGGGATTCCCCACGAGCAGTACTTC.

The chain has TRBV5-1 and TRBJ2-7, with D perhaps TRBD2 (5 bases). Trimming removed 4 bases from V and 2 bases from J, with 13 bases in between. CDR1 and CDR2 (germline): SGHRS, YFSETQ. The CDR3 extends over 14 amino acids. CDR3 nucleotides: TGCGCCAGCAGCGCGGCGGGCCGCGCCTACGAGCAGTACTTC. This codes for CASSAAGRAYEQYF.